This T cell receptor (beta chain) was obtained from a study of T cell responses to AZD1222 COVID-19 vaccine. This clone showed up just a few times. Its antigen is still unknown. Using immunoSEQ multiplex PCR, the repertoire was profiled, and TCRdb retains in-frame clones only, with some absent. Of 85,000 to 110,000 clones detected, 75% to 90% appear once; the ten largest clones hold around 20%. Germline-derived CDR1 and CDR2 are LNHNV and YYDKDF (reference sequence). This CDR3 is built from 16 residues. V was clipped by 0 bases and J by 9 bases, with 18 bases between them. General observations from the study: Repertoire collection took place solely once the T cell response had peaked. Donors in the cohort were predominantly white British and more often female, and clonal diversity was possibly underestimated. Spike as a whole was targeted by vaccine-associated CD4 TCRs, dominant at 160-218 and 743-854.

The sequencing here drew on peripheral blood, taken on day 0 of AZD1222 vaccination. The receptor's source is an adult in good health. The chain links TRBV15 to TRBJ1-3; D is ambiguous. Here the CDR3 DNA reads TGTGCCACCAGCAGAGATCGAGGGCCGGAGCAGTTCACCATATATTTT. This codes for CATSRDRGPEQFTIYF.